This T cell receptor (beta chain) was sequenced during a study of spatial heterogeneity in lung cancer. TCRdb independently ran MiXCR on the 5' RACE reads; one entry per CDR3 protein. Counted here are some 83,000 distinct CDR3 sequences, 15% to 25% occurring once; the ten biggest clones make up 5.5% to 7%. V was clipped by 11 bases and J by 0 bases, with 12 bases between them. This CDR3 spans 13 amino acids. Looked up from germline, CDR1 is MNHEY and CDR2 is SVGEGT. Stated time point: sample taken at primary tumor resection. The input material, whole RNA from tumor, nontumor lung or frozen PBMC, was sequenced unsorted.

This TCR came from a male donor with early-stage non-small cell lung cancer. This specimen consisted of PBMCs, obtained at surgery. V is TRBV6-2 or TRBV6-3 and J is TRBJ2-3, with a tentative D call TRBD2 (6 bases). For the CDR3, the DNA is TGTGCCTCCCGGGACTTGAGCACAGATACGCAGTATTTT. The encoded protein is CASRDLSTDTQYF.